Presented here are 29 T cell receptor beta chains from one specimen sequenced in a study of cytomegalovirus exposure and HLA in healthy donors. PCR amplification relied on 60 Vbeta primers (plus 13 Jbeta primers). Here immunoSEQ multiplex PCR was the method, and the copy in TCRdb shows in-frame clones only, minus some. The data hold around 160,000 clones, with roughly 80% observed a single time. The specimen sequenced was PBMCs. The receptors were sampled from a woman between 40 and 55 years old in good health and CMV-seropositive.

DNA for the CDR3: TGTGCCAGCAGCCAAGACCGGACAGGGGGAGGCTACACCTTC. It yields the protein CASSQDRTGGGYTF. The J gene is TRBJ1-2, the V gene TRBV4-2; 10 bases line up with TRBD1. CDR3 length equals 14 residues. Germline trimming cut 0 bases from V and 8 bases from J; bases unmatched to any gene: 3. The germline CDR1 and CDR2 sequences are LGHNA and YNFKEQ.

As for this clone: The junction does not match germline at one end; this may be a read error. The chain combines TRBV4-1 with TRBJ1-2; no clear D gene. Germline V gene lookup returns CDR1 MGHRA and CDR2 YSYEKL. The CDR3 has 15 residues. CDR3 loop: CASSHVARSDYGYAF. For the CDR3, the DNA is TGCGCCAGCAGCCATGTCGCGCGGTCCGACTATGGCTACGCCTTC.

The chain employs TRBV4-1 and TRBJ1-3, with D perhaps TRBD1 (5 bases). V was trimmed by 0 bases and J by 0 bases, leaving 15 bases between them. The CDR3 covers 18 residues. The V gene's germline CDR1 is MGHRA and CDR2 YSYEKL. DNA for the CDR3: TGCGCCAGCAGCCAAGATAGGGTTAAGGGACTCTCTGGAAACACCATATATTTT. As protein: CASSQDRVKGLSGNTIYF.

The V and J genes are TRBV5-6 and TRBJ2-2, with 9 bases identical to TRBD1. V shed 3 bases, J shed 5 bases, and the junction held 14 bases outside the gene matches. Germline loops: CDR1 SGHDT, CDR2 YYEEEE. The CDR3 spans 18 residues. CDR3 bases: TGTGCCAGCAGCTCGTCCGGGACAGGGTTTGGTAGGACCGGGGAGCTGTTTTTT. Protein product: CASSSSGTGFGRTGELFF.

A note on this clone: At one end the junction does not follow the germline gene, possibly because of a read error. The chain combines TRBV7-6 with TRBJ2-7, with D possibly TRBD1 on 5 matching bases. From germline, CDR1 is SGHVS and CDR2 FNYEAQ. This CDR3 has 15 residues. The CDR3: CASSSTSDSSCEQYF. DNA for the CDR3: TGTGCCAGCAGCTCCACTTCCGACAGCTCCTGCGAGCAGTACTTC.

A single count supports this clone. This chain links TRBV19 with TRBJ2-1; TRBD2 agrees at 11 bases. The germline V gene has CDR1 LNHDA and CDR2 SQIVND (reference sequence). Trimming at V came to 5 bases and at J to 12 bases, leaving 12 bases not matched to a gene. The CDR3 is 15 residues long. The CDR3 DNA reads as TGTGCCAGTAGTCCTCCATGGCCTAGCGGGGGGACGCAGTTCTTC. Amino acid sequence: CASSPPWPSGGTQFF.

The chain couples TRBV15 to TRBJ1-3; no clear D. Germline V gives CDR1 LNHNV, CDR2 YYDKDF (reference sequence). The CDR3 has 15 residues. Trimming pared 2 bases from V and 1 base from J, leaving 9 bases between. The CDR3 region has the DNA TGTGCCACCAGCAGAAACGGAGATTCTGGAAACACCATATATTTT. This encodes CATSRNGDSGNTIYF.

The V call is TRBV11-2, the J call TRBJ2-1, with 13 bases that match TRBD2. V gave up 4 bases and J gave up 6 bases; unmatched junction bases: 6. Per germline, CDR1 SGHAT and CDR2 FQNNGV. The CDR3 runs 16 residues. The CDR3 DNA follows: TGTGCCAGCAGCTCCCGGACTAGCGGGGGCCTCAATGAGCAGTTCTTC. Its translation: CASSSRTSGGLNEQFF. Supplemented by reference TRBV11-2 and TRBJ2-1, the full variable domain reads EAGVAQSPRYKIIEKRQSVAFWCNPISGHATLYWYQQILGQGPKLLIQFQNNGVVDDSQLPKDRFSAERLKGVDSTLKIQPAKLEDSAVYLCASSSRTSGGLNEQFFGPGTRLTVL.

The CDR3 DNA follows: TGCGCCAGCAGCCAAGTCGGGGTAGACGAAAAACTGTTTTTT. It translates to CASSQVGVDEKLFF. V usage is TRBV4-1 and J usage is TRBJ1-4; D remains ambiguous. The CDR3 extends over 14 amino acids. From germline, CDR1 is MGHRA and CDR2 YSYEKL. Trimming pared 1 base from V and 8 bases from J, leaving 11 bases between.

This clone has a handful of counts. This chain uses TRBV27 with TRBJ2-6; 10 nucleotides match TRBD1. CDR3 length: 17 residues. V lost 1 base, J lost 2 bases, and 2 bases stayed unmatched. Germline values: CDR1 MNHEY, CDR2 SMNVEV (reference sequence). Written as DNA, the CDR3 is TGTGCCAGCAGTTTATTCGGACAGGGGGCTGGGGCCAACGTCCTGACTTTC. This gives the protein CASSLFGQGAGANVLTF.

As regards this clone: Other DNA sequences in the sample encode the same CDR3. This rearrangement joins TRBV19 to TRBJ1-4, with D perhaps matching TRBD1 (5 bases). The germline CDR1 and CDR2 sequences are LNHDA and SQIVND (reference sequence). The length of the CDR3 is 14 residues. V was pared by 3 bases and J by 4 bases, with 9 bases between. The CDR3 region is CASSIQGGNEKLFF. CDR3 nucleotide sequence: TGTGCCAGTAGTATTCAGGGAGGTAATGAAAAACTGTTTTTT.

V usage is TRBV6-5 and J usage is TRBJ2-1; perhaps TRBD1 as D (6 bases). V gave up 4 bases and J gave up 7 bases, with 14 bases separating them. The CDR3 has 14 amino acids. Germline CDR1 is MNHEY and CDR2 is SVGAGI. The DNA for the CDR3 is TGTGCCAGCAGTTCAGGCAGGGGAACGAATGAGCAGTTCTTC. It is translated as CASSSGRGTNEQFF.

This chain's CDR3 is CASSPLFGGGAMNTEAFF. In DNA form, the CDR3 reads TGTGCCAGCAGCCCGCTTTTTGGCGGAGGGGCGATGAACACTGAAGCTTTCTTT. This rearrangement joins TRBV7-9 to TRBJ1-1; TRBD1 is a possible D gene (5 bases). CDR1 and CDR2 (germline): SEHNR, FQNEAQ (reference sequence). The CDR3 totals 18 residues. With 5 bases removed from V and 0 bases from J, the gap between germline ends came to 22 bases.

The chain uses TRBV14 and TRBJ2-3; 12 positions match TRBD2. The CDR3 extends over 16 amino acids. Per germline, CDR1 SGHDN and CDR2 FVKESK. Trimming removed 4 bases from V and 2 bases from J; junction bases left unmatched: 4. In DNA form, the CDR3 reads TGTGCCAGCAGCCCCCTAGCGGGGGGGTACACAGATACGCAGTATTTT. This translates into CASSPLAGGYTDTQYF.

Only a few counts were recorded for this clone. Here the CDR3 reads CASSLPGQGVSTDTQYF. The CDR3 DNA reads as TGTGCCAGCAGTTTACCGGGACAGGGGGTTAGCACAGATACGCAGTATTTT. The chain uses TRBV28 and TRBJ2-3; 11 bases are a match to TRBD1. V shed 2 bases and J 0 bases; nucleotides not matched to a gene: 4. The CDR3 is made up of 17 amino acids. CDR1 MDHEN and CDR2 SYDVKM come from the germline V gene.

This chain joins TRBV6-6 and TRBJ1-2; D may be TRBD1 (5 bases). CDR1 and CDR2 from the germline V gene are MNHNY and SVGAGI (reference sequence). This CDR3 has 13 amino acids. With 4 bases removed from V and 1 base from J, the gap between germline ends came to 7 bases. DNA of the CDR3: TGTGCCAGCAGTTCAGGGCTTAACTATGGCTACACCTTC. It specifies CASSSGLNYGYTF.

The chain recombines TRBV7-3 with TRBJ2-2; TRBD1 is a possible D gene (7 bases). The germline CDR1 and CDR2 sequences are SGHTA and FQGTGA. This CDR3 comprises 14 residues. Between the trimmed V and J ends, which lost 5 bases and 6 bases, there was a span of 13 bases. The CDR3 loop is CASSGQGGPGELFF. In DNA form, the CDR3 reads TGTGCCAGCAGCGGGCAGGGGGGCCCCGGGGAGCTGTTTTTT.

The CDR3 loop reads CATSRATQGSTEAFF. The CDR3 bases are TGTGCCACCAGCAGAGCTACACAGGGGTCCACTGAAGCTTTCTTT. This chain links TRBV15 with TRBJ1-1, with TRBD1 identical over 7 bases. CDR1 is LNHNV, CDR2 YYDKDF, per germline (reference sequence). The CDR3 extends over 15 amino acids. The trim removed 1 base at V and 4 bases at J, leaving 6 bases unmatched.

The V gene is TRBV18, the J gene TRBJ2-5; 7 bases are shared with TRBD1. The CDR3 runs to 16 residues. With 4 bases clipped from V and 5 bases from J, the junction kept 13 bases outside the gene matches. Germline lookup yields CDR1 KGHSH and CDR2 LQKENI. The CDR3 DNA is TGTGCCAGCTCACGGAACCTCGGGACAGCGGAGGAGACCCAGTACTTC. It translates to CASSRNLGTAEETQYF.

V usage is TRBV6-5 and J usage is TRBJ1-6; tentatively, D is TRBD1 (6 bases). V lost 6 bases to trimming and J lost 9 bases, with 18 bases between them. CDR3 length: 15 residues. Per the germline V gene, CDR1 is MNHEY and CDR2 is SVGAGI. CDR3 sequence (DNA): TGTGCCAGCAGCCCGCAGGACAGCACCTCTTCACCCCTCCACTTT. The encoded protein is CASSPQDSTSSPLHF.

Only one count was recorded for this clone. The V call is TRBV19, the J call TRBJ1-5, with D unclear. There are 12 residues in the CDR3. V was clipped by 9 bases and J by 4 bases, with 10 bases between them. CDR1 and CDR2 from the germline V gene are LNHDA and SQIVND (reference sequence). The CDR3 here is CASQLLNQPQHF. CDR3 coding DNA: TGTGCCAGCCAGCTACTAAATCAGCCCCAGCATTTT.

The gene calls are TRBV7-9 and TRBJ1-1; D gene uncertain. The V end lost 1 base, the J end lost 0 bases, and 9 bases lay between the germline ends. The CDR3 totals 15 residues. CDR1 is SEHNR and CDR2 is FQNEAQ in the germline V gene (reference sequence). The CDR3 region is CASSLGSSMNTEAFF. The CDR3 DNA follows: TGTGCCAGCAGCTTAGGCAGTAGCATGAACACTGAAGCTTTCTTT.

J is TRBJ2-2 and V is TRBV5-4, with D possibly TRBD1 on 6 matching bases. In germline, CDR1 is SGHNT, CDR2 YYREEE (reference sequence). This CDR3 has 16 amino acids. V lost 4 bases, J lost 2 bases, and 15 bases lay in between. This CDR3 reads CASSPGWDTNTGELFF. CDR3 coding DNA: TGTGCCAGCAGCCCCGGGTGGGACACTAACACCGGGGAGCTGTTTTTT.

The gene calls are TRBV28 and TRBJ1-1; TRBD1 agrees at 10 bases. The CDR3 covers 14 residues. Unmatched junction bases numbered 7, after V lost 5 bases and J lost 7 bases. CDR1 and CDR2 (germline): MDHEN, SYDVKM. The CDR3 sequence: CASSPVGQGDEAFF. CDR3 nucleotides: TGTGCCAGCAGTCCTGTCGGACAGGGGGATGAAGCTTTCTTT.

The chain combines TRBV7-3 with TRBJ2-7; TRBD2 matches at 8 bases. Germline V lookup: CDR1 SGHTA, CDR2 FQGTGA. V shed 4 bases and J 2 bases; nucleotides not matched to a gene: 1. This CDR3 has 13 residues. CDR3 nucleotides: TGTGCCAGCAGCTCGGGGGGGGCCTACGAGCAGTACTTC. Protein product: CASSSGGAYEQYF.

The CDR3 DNA reads TGTGCCACCAGCAGTCCCGTTTTTAGCGGGACAGATACGCAGTATTTT. Translation gives CATSSPVFSGTDTQYF. The rearrangement uses TRBV15 and TRBJ2-3, with 7 bases aligning to TRBD2. The trim removed 3 bases at V and 3 bases at J, leaving 9 bases unmatched. The germline V gene has CDR1 LNHNV and CDR2 YYDKDF (reference sequence). There are 16 residues in the CDR3.

This clone was detected a few times. The rearrangement uses TRBV4-1 and TRBJ1-4; 9 positions agree with TRBD1. V lost 7 bases and J lost 3; bases outside the gene matches: 3. The CDR3 is 14 amino acids. CDR1 is MGHRA, CDR2 YSYEKL, per germline. This CDR3 is CASKRTGANEKLFF. For the CDR3, the DNA is TGCGCCAGCAAACGGACAGGGGCTAATGAAAAACTGTTTTTT.

V is TRBV21-1 and J is TRBJ2-7; the table assigns TRBD2, which was not confirmed against the DNA. TRBV21-1 is flagged as a pseudogene. This CDR3 is 15 amino acids long. In DNA, the CDR3 is TGTGCCAGCACAGGGGGACTAGCGGGGGGGAGCGAGCAGTACTTC. Protein sequence: CASTGGLAGGSEQYF.

The J gene is TRBJ2-3, the V gene TRBV11-2; the D gene is possibly TRBD1 (5 bases). V lost 5 bases and J 3 bases, leaving 6 bases between the germline ends. This CDR3 is 12 amino acids long. Germline V gene sequence: CDR1 SGHAT, CDR2 FQNNGV. CDR3 DNA: TGTGCCAGCAGCCCAGGGACAGATACGCAGTATTTT. This sequence encodes CASSPGTDTQYF.